This TCR beta chain was documented in a study of blood T cell repertoires in COVID-19. About the study: The study drew acute and convalescent COVID-19 samples from the United States, Italy and Spain. In each case, the material was cDNA or gDNA derived from T cells, B-cell-depleted T cells, or PBMCs.

Original methodology: The assay estimated nucleated cells by amplifying reference gene primers. Sequencing used immunoSEQ multiplex PCR; TCRdb keeps in-frame clones, though not all of them. For V, J and clone size, that table is used; D and trimming come from the DNA. The data contain fewer than 250,000 clones, 83% of them singletons. The CDR3 extends over 14 amino acids. V lost 3 bases, J lost 4 bases, and 11 bases lay in between. From germline, CDR1 is LNHDA and CDR2 SQIVND (reference sequence). The origin of this receptor is a human donor in a cohort sampled during active COVID-19. Sequencing was done on a sample of peripheral blood. The rearrangement uses TRBV19 and TRBJ2-3; D might be TRBD2 (6 bases). As DNA, the CDR3 is TGTGCCAGTAGTATCGTGCGGGGCCCAGATACGCAGTATTTT. Residues: CASSIVRGPDTQYF.